This TCR beta chain came from a study of cytomegalovirus exposure and HLA in healthy donors. It was with 60 Vbeta and 13 Jbeta primers that the PCR ran. Assay used: immunoSEQ multiplex PCR; TCRdb lists only in-frame clones, some missing. Its table records some 67,000 clones. Broader study findings: On later analysis, the bulk of CMV-associated TCR beta chains appeared to be HLA-restricted.

Details on this clone: The antigen remains undetermined.

Sequencing was carried out using PBMCs. This TCR derives from a woman in her 30s in good health and CMV-seronegative.

The CDR3: CATSYGGEQYF. The CDR3, as DNA: TGTGCCACCAGCTATGGAGGCGAGCAGTACTTC. The genes are TRBV15 and TRBJ2-7, with D perhaps matching TRBD2 (5 bases). V lost 5 bases and J 6 bases, leaving 8 bases between the germline ends. Germline CDR1 and CDR2: LNHNV and YYDKDF (reference sequence). This CDR3 is built from 11 residues.